One and the same sample provided the 11 T cell receptor beta chains below, sequenced in a study of blood T cell repertoires in COVID-19. Sequencing was performed with immunoSEQ multiplex PCR; in TCRdb, only in-frame clones are kept and a portion is missing. This sample has roughly 430,000 clones, with approximately 90% found just once. Sequenced input: PBMCs or T cells enriched from blood (not recorded which). The receptors were sampled from a woman aged 18 to 35 who had been exposed to COVID-19.

The rearrangement uses TRBV6-5 and TRBJ1-1; D gene uncertain. The CDR3 length is 14 residues. Germline V gives CDR1 MNHEY, CDR2 SVGAGI. Deletions cut 4 bases from V and 6 bases from J, with 15 bases between. This chain's CDR3 is CASSSDYIGAEAFF. CDR3 nucleotides: TGTGCCAGCAGTTCTGATTATATAGGAGCTGAAGCTTTCTTT.

The chain is built from TRBV14 and TRBJ2-6; D uncertain. CDR1 SGHDN and CDR2 FVKESK come from the germline V gene. There are 17 residues in the CDR3. V lost 4 bases to trimming and J lost 2 bases, with 15 bases between them. CDR3 region: CASSPPFHQAGANVLTF. The CDR3 DNA reads TGTGCCAGCAGCCCCCCCTTCCATCAGGCTGGGGCCAACGTCCTGACTTTC.

The chain has TRBV10-1 and TRBJ1-6; no firm D call. The germline gives CDR1 WNHNN, CDR2 SYGVQD (reference sequence). V lost 7 bases, J lost 9 bases, and 10 bases lay in between. This CDR3 region has 12 residues. Here the CDR3 reads CASNYGGSPLHF. The CDR3 DNA sequence: TGCGCCAGCAATTATGGAGGTTCACCCCTCCACTTT.

This chain joins TRBV19 and TRBJ2-1; D may be TRBD2 (6 bases). V gave up 6 bases and J gave up 7 bases, with 13 bases separating them. The CDR3 consists of 13 residues. Germline V gene lookup returns CDR1 LNHDA and CDR2 SQIVND (reference sequence). The CDR3 sequence is CASSFGGLNEQFF. The DNA of the CDR3 is TGTGCCAGTAGCTTCGGAGGACTAAATGAGCAGTTCTTC. Drawing the rest from reference TRBV19 and TRBJ2-1, the complete variable domain is DGGITQSPKYLFRKEGQNVTLSCEQNLNHDAMYWYRQDPGQGLRLIYYSQIVNDFQKGDIAEGYSVSREKKESFPLTVTSAQKNPTAFYLCASSFGGLNEQFFGPGTRLTVL.

The chain carries TRBV5-1 and TRBJ2-3; D unresolved. The CDR3 loop spans 11 amino acids. Trimming removed 2 bases at V and 7 bases at J, with 5 bases between. Per germline, CDR1 SGHRS and CDR2 YFSETQ. The CDR3 nucleotides are TGCGCCAGCAGCTTCCAGTATACGCAGTATTTT. Residues: CASSFQYTQYF.

The rearrangement joins TRBV27 to TRBJ1-5, with TRBD1 matching 8 bases. Germline V gene data show CDR1 as MNHEY and CDR2 as SMNVEV (reference sequence). The CDR3 has 17 residues. The ends lost 4 bases at V and 6 bases at J; junction bases unmatched: 14. CDR3 amino acids: CASSSLRQGRAGQPQHF. CDR3 nucleotide sequence: TGTGCCAGCAGTTCCCTTCGACAGGGGCGTGCCGGTCAGCCCCAGCATTTT.

This chain connects TRBV29-1 to TRBJ2-7, with TRBD1 identical over 9 bases. Losses at the gene ends were 6 bases for V and 3 bases for J; bases not matched to a gene: 6. The V gene's germline CDR1 is SQVTM and CDR2 ANQGSEA. The CDR3 spans 13 residues. CDR3 bases: TGCAGCGTCGGGACAGGGACTGTCTACGAGCAGTACTTC. This translates into CSVGTGTVYEQYF.

The CDR3 sequence: CASSQYLSQGNPPNEQFF. DNA for the CDR3: TGCGCCAGCAGCCAATATTTATCTCAGGGTAATCCCCCCAATGAGCAGTTCTTC. The chain couples TRBV5-1 to TRBJ2-1; TRBD1 is a possible D gene (5 bases). Germline assignment: CDR1 SGHRS and CDR2 YFSETQ. This CDR3 contains 18 residues. V lost 4 bases and J 6 bases, leaving 26 bases between the germline ends.

The chain couples TRBV28 to TRBJ1-5; D perhaps matches TRBD1 (5 bases). The V gene lost 7 bases and the J gene lost 0 bases, with 10 bases spanning the gap. The CDR3 has 14 amino acids. Germline-derived CDR1 and CDR2 are MDHEN and SYDVKM. In DNA form, the CDR3 reads TGTGCCAGCAATGGGGCACATAGCAATCAGCCCCAGCATTTT. Translated, it gives CASNGAHSNQPQHF. Together with reference TRBV28 and TRBJ1-5, the CDR3 gives the full variable domain: DVKVTQSSRYLVKRTGEKVFLECVQDMDHENMFWYRQDPGLGLRLIYFSYDVKMKEKGDIPEGYSVSREKKERFSLILESASTNQTSMYLCASNGAHSNQPQHFGDGTRLSIL.

Only one count was recorded for this clone. The chain combines TRBV3-1 (or the pseudogene TRBV3-2) with TRBJ1-2; 9 bases are a match to TRBD1. CDR1 and CDR2 (germline): LGHDT, YNNKEL (reference sequence). The trim removed 1 base at V and 8 bases at J, leaving 5 bases unmatched. This CDR3 is built from 14 residues. As DNA, the CDR3 is TGTGCCAGCAGCCAAGTAGACAGGGGGGACGGCTACACCTTC. Protein: CASSQVDRGDGYTF.

This chain uses TRBV5-1 with TRBJ1-1; possibly TRBD1 for D (5 bases). The CDR3 runs to 13 residues. Per the germline V gene, CDR1 is SGHRS and CDR2 is YFSETQ. V was trimmed by 8 bases and J by 5 bases, leaving 16 bases between them. The CDR3 loop reads CASTLQAETEAFF. The CDR3 DNA sequence: TGCGCCAGTACCCTACAGGCCGAGACTGAAGCTTTCTTT.